The entry below describes one TCR beta chain. Its target is unknown. The junction shows a germline mismatch at one end, possibly a read error. Germline V gene sequence: CDR1 LNHNV, CDR2 YYDKDF (reference sequence). The CDR3 sequence is 13 residues long. The entry originates in a study of T cell repertoires in cytomegalovirus infection. Across the whole study: Both a matching HLA type and CMV infection were indicated by public TCR beta signatures.

TCRdb redid the calling of the reads with MiXCR, one entry per CDR3 protein. The sample yields approximately 750,000 distinct CDR3 sequences, less than 40% seen once. Study-level points and caveats: CMV-specific TCR beta clonotypes restricted by HLA-C dominated the ex vivo response. Adding up the frequency of public TCR beta families identified people who carried CMV plus the relevant HLA.

The TCR sequence derives from a human donor in good health (CMV status not recorded). Some clones in this sample may be carry-over from other donors' samples. Sample: PBMCs. This rearrangement joins TRBV15 to TRBJ2-5; D gene unclear. The CDR3 spells CATSRDPGEAQYF. Written as DNA, the CDR3 is TGTGCCACCAGCAGAGACCCCGGAGAGGCCCAGTACTTC.